This T cell receptor (beta chain) was documented in a study of siplizumab effects on memory and regulatory T cells (dated by TCRdb to between 2017 and 2020). In terms of the full investigation: The study looked at the effect of siplizumab, an anti-CD2 antibody, on alloreactive T-cell subsets in allogeneic mixed lymphocyte reactions made from human PBMCs. Results and caveats for the whole study, not just this receptor: Whether proliferating Tregs from siplizumab cultures actually had suppressive function was not functionally confirmed. Because sequences below about 10^-5 frequency were poorly captured, only a minor fraction of alloreactive clones could be mapped to unstimulated subsets. Compared with memory T cells, unstimulated naive T cells appeared more diverse, and naive cells seemed to make a substantial contribution to the alloresponse. For roughly 75-96% of proliferating CD4+ or CD8+ clones, no naive or memory phenotype could be assigned. The cumulative frequency of alloreactive sequences that could be traced back to unstimulated CD4+ memory T cells was significantly reduced by siplizumab. Among mappable alloreactive CD4+ clones, an average Treg-derived fraction of 68.8% was observed with siplizumab, compared with approximately 30% in control reactions.

Sorted unstimulated T cells, along with proliferating T cells recovered from mixed lymphocyte reactions, underwent TCRbeta CDR3 sequencing. Fresh whole blood from fewer than 11 HLA-typed healthy donors was used as the source from which PBMCs were isolated. To map where alloreactive clones came from, unstimulated CD4+ non-regulatory T cells were FACS-sorted. To prepare the library, the immunoSEQ multiplex PCR assay was applied. Approximately 100,000 TCR templates per sample were assayed on the deep sequencing platform. Genomic DNA extracted from sorted T cells was used for TCRbeta CDR3 sequencing. The original methods were these. The R programming language was used for clonal analysis of TCRbeta CDR3 data. Alloreactive CD4+ and CD8+ clones were identified by comparing unstimulated samples to CFSE-low samples taken after the reaction. Regulatory or non-regulatory origin of alloreactive CD4+ clones was assigned by matching sequences to the sorted unstimulated Treg and non-Treg repertoires. Sourced from immuneACCESS, this table was stored by TCRdb with only in-frame sequences that have V and J called. A share of the clones is absent; for the studies checked, an unresolved V gene accounts for under half, and the remainder has no known explanation. Clonal size and the V and J genes are those of that table, whereas D and trimming came from the DNA. The sample table lists about 100,000 clones, 94% of them with a count of one. Over 1% of the sample goes to the ten largest clones.

Trimming removed 4 bases from V and 6 bases from J; the gene matches leave 13 bases unexplained. CDR1 SGHRS and CDR2 YFSETQ were looked up in the germline V gene. Taken from cysteine to phenylalanine, the CDR3 has 15 residues. Here the CDR3 DNA is all that survives: 45 bases in frame from base 1. About this clone: Its antigen target is currently unknown. The input lacks base qualities; no much larger clone sits a single base away.

Recombination connected TRBV5-1 to TRBJ2-7, with TRBD2 identical over 7 junction bases. The receptor was isolated from a human donor in good health. The sequenced sample consisted of non-Treg CD4+ T cells sorted from blood. Sample cell subset or site, as interpreted from the label and publication: FACS-sorted unstimulated CD4+ non-regulatory T cells. The DNA sequence is as follows: TGCGCCAGCAGCAGCGGGGCCCCGCGGGGTGGCGAGCAGTACTTC. Its amino acids are CASSSGAPRGGEQYF.